This T cell receptor beta chain was captured by sequencing in a study of shared clonotypes between healthy human individuals. V shed 3 bases, J shed 8 bases, and the junction held 7 bases outside the gene matches. The CDR3 spans 15 residues. Germline V gene data show CDR1 as SGHRS and CDR2 as YFSETQ. The assay was run at deep level. Clones were sequenced by immunoSEQ multiplex PCR, and TCRdb holds only the in-frame ones, with some missing. The sample lists some 1.5 million clones, roughly 95% occurring once. This TCR was sampled from a man under 40 in good health. The chain has TRBV5-1 and TRBJ2-1, with TRBD1 matching 11 bases. Sequenced input: naive CD4+ T cells sorted from blood. Subset denoted: CD45RA+ positively selected. This CDR3 is CASSWTGGFGDEQFF. Written as DNA, the CDR3 is TGCGCCAGCAGCTGGACAGGGGGCTTCGGCGATGAGCAGTTCTTC.